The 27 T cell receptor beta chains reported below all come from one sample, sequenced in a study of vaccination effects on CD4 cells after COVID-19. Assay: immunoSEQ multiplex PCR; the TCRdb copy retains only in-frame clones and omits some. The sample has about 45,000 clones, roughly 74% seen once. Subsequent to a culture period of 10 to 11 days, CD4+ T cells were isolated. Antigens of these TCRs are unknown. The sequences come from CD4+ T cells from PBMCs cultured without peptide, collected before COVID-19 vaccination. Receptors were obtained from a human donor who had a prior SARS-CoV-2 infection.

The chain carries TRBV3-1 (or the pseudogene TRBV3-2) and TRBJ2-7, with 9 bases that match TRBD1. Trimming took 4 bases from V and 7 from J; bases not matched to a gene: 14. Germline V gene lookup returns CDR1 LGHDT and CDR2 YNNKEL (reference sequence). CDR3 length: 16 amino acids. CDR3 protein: CASSPPGQGPVGEQYF. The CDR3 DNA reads TGTGCCAGCAGCCCACCGGGACAGGGACCCGTGGGGGAGCAGTACTTC.

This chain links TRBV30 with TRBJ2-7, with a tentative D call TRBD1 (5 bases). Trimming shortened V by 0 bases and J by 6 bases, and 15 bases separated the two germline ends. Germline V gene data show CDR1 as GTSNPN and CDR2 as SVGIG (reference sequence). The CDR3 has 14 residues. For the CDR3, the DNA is TGTGCCTGGAGTGTACTTCAGGGCCATTTCGAGCAGTACTTC. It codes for CAWSVLQGHFEQYF.

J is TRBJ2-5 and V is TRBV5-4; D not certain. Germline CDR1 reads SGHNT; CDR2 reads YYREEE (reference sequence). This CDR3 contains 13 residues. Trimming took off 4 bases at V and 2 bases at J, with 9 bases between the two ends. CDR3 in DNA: TGTGCCAGCAGCGAACAGCTACAAGAGACCCAGTACTTC. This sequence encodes CASSEQLQETQYF.

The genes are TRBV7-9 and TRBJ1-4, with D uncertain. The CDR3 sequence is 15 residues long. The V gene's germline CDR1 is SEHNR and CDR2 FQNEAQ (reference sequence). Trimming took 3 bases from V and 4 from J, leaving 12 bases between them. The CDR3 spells CASSLFQAVNEKLFF. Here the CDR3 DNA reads TGTGCCAGCAGCTTGTTCCAGGCAGTTAATGAAAAACTGTTTTTT. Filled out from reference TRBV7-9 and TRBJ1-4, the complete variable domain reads DTGVSQNPRHKITKRGQNVTFRCDPISEHNRLYWYRQTLGQGPEFLTYFQNEAQLEKSRLLSDRFSAERPKGSFSTLEIQRTEQGDSAMYLCASSLFQAVNEKLFFGSGTQLSVL.

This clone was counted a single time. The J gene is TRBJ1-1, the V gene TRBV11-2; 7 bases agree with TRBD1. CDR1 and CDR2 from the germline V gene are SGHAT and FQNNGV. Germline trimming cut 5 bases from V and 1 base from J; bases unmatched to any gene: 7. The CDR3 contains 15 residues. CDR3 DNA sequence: TGTGCCAGCAGCCCCCAGACAGGGCGGAACACTGAAGCTTTCTTT. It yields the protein CASSPQTGRNTEAFF.

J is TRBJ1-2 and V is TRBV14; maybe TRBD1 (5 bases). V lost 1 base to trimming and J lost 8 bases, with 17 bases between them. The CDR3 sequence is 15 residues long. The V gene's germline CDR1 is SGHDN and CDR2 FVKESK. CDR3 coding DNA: TGTGCCAGCAGCCAAGTCGAACGAGGGGCTGGAGGCTACACCTTC. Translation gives CASSQVERGAGGYTF.

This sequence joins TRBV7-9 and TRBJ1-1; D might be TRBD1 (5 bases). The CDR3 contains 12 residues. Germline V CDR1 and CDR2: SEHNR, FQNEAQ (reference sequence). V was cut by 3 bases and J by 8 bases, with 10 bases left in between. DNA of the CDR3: TGTGCCAGCAGCTTTTGGGGGGGAGAAGCTTTCTTT. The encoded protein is CASSFWGGEAFF.

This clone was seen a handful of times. In nucleotides, the CDR3 is TGTGCCAGCAGTGACTGGAACAGGGGCGGTGGCTACACCTTC. Encoded protein: CASSDWNRGGGYTF. The rearrangement joins TRBV6-4 to TRBJ1-2, with TRBD1 matching 7 bases. The V gene end was trimmed by 1 base and the J gene end by 7 bases; junction bases not matched to a gene: 6. Germline V gives CDR1 MRHNA, CDR2 SNTAGT. CDR3 length equals 14 residues.

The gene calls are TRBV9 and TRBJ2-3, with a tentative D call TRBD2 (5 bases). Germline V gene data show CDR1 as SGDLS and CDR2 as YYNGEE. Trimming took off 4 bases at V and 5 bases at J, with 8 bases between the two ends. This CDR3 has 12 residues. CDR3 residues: CASSYAGDTQYF. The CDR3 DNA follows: TGTGCCAGCAGCTATGCGGGAGATACGCAGTATTTT.

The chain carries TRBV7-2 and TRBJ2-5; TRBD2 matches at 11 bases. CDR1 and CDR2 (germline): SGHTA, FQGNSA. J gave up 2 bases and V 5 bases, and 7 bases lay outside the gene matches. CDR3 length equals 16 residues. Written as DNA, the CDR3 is TGTGCCAGCAGCCTACCGACTAGCGGGGAACAAGAGACCCAGTACTTC. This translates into CASSLPTSGEQETQYF.

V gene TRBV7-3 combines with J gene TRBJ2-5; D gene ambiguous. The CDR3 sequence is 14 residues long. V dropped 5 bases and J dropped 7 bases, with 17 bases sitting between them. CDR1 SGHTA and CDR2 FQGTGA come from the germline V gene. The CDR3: CASSPYHLTGTQYF. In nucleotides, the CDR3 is TGTGCCAGCAGCCCTTACCACCTGACCGGGACCCAGTACTTC.

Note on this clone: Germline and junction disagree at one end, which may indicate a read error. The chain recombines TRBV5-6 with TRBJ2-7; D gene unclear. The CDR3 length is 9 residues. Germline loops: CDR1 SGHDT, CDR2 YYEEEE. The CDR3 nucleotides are TGTGCCAGCAGCTTGACCCAATCCTTC. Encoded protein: CASSLTQSF. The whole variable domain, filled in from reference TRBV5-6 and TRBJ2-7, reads DAGVTQSPTHLIKTRGQQVTLRCSPKSGHDTVSWYQQALGQGPQFIFQYYEEEERQRGNFPDRFSGHQFPNYSSELNVNALLLGDSALYLCASSLTQSFGPGTRLTVT.

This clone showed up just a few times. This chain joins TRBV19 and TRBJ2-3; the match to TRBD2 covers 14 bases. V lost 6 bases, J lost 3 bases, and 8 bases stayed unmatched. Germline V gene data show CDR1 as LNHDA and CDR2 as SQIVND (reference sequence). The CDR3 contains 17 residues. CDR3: CASRGLGLAGGTDTQYF. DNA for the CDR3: TGTGCCAGTAGAGGATTAGGACTAGCGGGAGGAACAGATACGCAGTATTTT.

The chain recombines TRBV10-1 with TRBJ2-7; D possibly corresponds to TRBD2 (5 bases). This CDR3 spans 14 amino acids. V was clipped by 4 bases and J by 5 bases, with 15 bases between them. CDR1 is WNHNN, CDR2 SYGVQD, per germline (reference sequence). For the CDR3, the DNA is TGCGCCAGCAGTGCTATCACGGTCGGGGACGAGCAGTACTTC. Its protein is CASSAITVGDEQYF.

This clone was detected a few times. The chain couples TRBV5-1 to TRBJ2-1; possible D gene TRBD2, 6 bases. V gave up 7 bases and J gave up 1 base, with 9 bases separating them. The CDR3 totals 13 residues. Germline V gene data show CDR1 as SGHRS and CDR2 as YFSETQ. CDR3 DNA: TGCGCCAGCGCTAGCGCTTCCTACAATGAGCAGTTCTTC. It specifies CASASASYNEQFF.

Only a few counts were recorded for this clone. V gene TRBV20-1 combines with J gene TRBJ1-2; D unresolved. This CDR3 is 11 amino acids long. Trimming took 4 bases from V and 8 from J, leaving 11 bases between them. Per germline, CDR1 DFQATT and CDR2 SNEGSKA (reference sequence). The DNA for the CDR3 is TGCAGTGCTATTTGGAGGGAAGGCTACACCTTC. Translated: CSAIWREGYTF.

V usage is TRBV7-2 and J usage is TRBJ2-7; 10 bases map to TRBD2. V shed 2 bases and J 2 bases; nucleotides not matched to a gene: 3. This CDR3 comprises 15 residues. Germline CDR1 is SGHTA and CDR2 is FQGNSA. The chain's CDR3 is CASSLLAGVAYEQYF. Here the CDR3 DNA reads TGTGCCAGCAGCTTACTAGCGGGAGTAGCCTACGAGCAGTACTTC.

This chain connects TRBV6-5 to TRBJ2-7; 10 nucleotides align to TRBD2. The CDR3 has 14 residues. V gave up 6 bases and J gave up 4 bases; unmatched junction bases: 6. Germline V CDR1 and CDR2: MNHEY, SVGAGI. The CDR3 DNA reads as TGTGCCAGCAGAACTAGCGGGACTAAGTACGAGCAGTACTTC. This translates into CASRTSGTKYEQYF.

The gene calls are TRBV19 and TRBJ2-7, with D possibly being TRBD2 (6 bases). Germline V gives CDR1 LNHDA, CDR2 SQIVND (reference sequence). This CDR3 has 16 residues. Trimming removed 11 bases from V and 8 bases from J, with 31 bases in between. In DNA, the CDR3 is TGTGCCGCTCGGGGACTCCGTCAGGATCCCATCCCGAAGCAGTACTTC. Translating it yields CAARGLRQDPIPKQYF.

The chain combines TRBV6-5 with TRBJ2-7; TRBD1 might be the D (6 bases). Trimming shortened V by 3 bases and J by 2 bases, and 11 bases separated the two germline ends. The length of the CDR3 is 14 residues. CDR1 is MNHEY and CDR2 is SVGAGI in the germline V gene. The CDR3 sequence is CASSYLAGAYEQYF. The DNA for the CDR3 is TGTGCCAGCAGTTATCTTGCAGGGGCCTACGAGCAGTACTTC.

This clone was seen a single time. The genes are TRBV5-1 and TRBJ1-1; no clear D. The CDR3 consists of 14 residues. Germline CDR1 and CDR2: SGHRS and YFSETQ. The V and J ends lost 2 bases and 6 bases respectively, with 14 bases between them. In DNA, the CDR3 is TGCGCCAGCAGCTTATCGGGGATGGTTTCTGAAGCTTTCTTT. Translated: CASSLSGMVSEAFF.

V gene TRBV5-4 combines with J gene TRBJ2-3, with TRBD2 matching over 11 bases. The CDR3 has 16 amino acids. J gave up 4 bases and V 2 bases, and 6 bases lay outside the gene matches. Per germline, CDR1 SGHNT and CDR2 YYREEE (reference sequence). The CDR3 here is CASSFRLAGTADTQYF. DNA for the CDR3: TGTGCCAGCAGCTTTCGACTAGCGGGGACTGCAGATACGCAGTATTTT.

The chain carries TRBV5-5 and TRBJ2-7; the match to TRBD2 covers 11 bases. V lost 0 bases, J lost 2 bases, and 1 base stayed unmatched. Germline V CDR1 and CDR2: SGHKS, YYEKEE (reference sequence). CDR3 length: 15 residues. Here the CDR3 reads CASSLVAGGPYEQYF. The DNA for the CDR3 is TGTGCCAGCAGCTTGGTAGCGGGGGGGCCCTACGAGCAGTACTTC.

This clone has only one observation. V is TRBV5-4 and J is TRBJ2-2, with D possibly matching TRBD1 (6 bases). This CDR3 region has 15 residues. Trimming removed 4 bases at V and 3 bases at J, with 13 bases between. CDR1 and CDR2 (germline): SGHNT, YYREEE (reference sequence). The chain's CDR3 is CASSPGQSYTGELFF. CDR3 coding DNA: TGTGCCAGCAGCCCCGGACAGAGTTACACCGGGGAGCTGTTTTTT.

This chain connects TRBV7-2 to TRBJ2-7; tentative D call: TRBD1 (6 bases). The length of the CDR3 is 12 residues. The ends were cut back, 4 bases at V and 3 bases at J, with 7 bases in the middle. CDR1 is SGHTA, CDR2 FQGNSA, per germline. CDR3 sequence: CASSSQGYEQYF. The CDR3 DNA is TGTGCCAGCAGCTCACAGGGCTACGAGCAGTACTTC.

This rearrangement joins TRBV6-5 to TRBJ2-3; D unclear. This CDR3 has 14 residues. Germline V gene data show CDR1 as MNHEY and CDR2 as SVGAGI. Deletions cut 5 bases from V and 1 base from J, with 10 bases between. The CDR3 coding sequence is TGTGCCAGCAGTCTACGGACGGGCACAGATACGCAGTATTTT. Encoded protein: CASSLRTGTDTQYF.

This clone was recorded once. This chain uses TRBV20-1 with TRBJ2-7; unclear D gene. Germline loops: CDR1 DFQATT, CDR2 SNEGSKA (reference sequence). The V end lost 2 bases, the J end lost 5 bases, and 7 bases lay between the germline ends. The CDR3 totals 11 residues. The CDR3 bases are TGCAGTGCTAGATTCCGAGACGAGCAGTACTTC. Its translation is CSARFRDEQYF.